These 10 T cell receptor beta chains were sequenced from one sample in a study of T cells in Graves' hyperthyroidism and ophthalmopathy. Amplification of TCR beta CDR3 regions used RNA as the template. An initial round of RT-PCR targeting the TCR CDR3 relied on the HTBI primer set. Each CDR3 protein gets one entry after TCRdb re-called the multiplex PCR reads with MiXCR. This table has about 640,000 distinct CDR3 sequences, roughly 20% appearing once. The sample was blood. These receptors all stem from a young man with Graves' ophthalmopathy.

This chain links TRBV27 with TRBJ2-1, with 12 bases identical to TRBD2. The CDR3 is 15 amino acids. CDR1 is MNHEY and CDR2 is SMNVEV in the germline V gene (reference sequence). With 6 bases clipped from V and 6 bases from J, the junction kept 6 bases outside the gene matches. The CDR3 DNA reads as TGTGCCAGCAGCCGTGGGACTAGCGGGCGCAATGAGCAGTTCTTC. The encoded protein is CASSRGTSGRNEQFF.

This clonotype has more than one count but fewer than ten. The rearrangement joins TRBV10-3 to TRBJ1-2, with TRBD1 matching 7 bases. V lost 6 bases, J lost 4 bases, and 5 bases stayed unmatched. Per germline, CDR1 ENHRY and CDR2 SYGVKD. This CDR3 has 13 residues. The CDR3: CAISPDRVYGYTF. In DNA form, the CDR3 reads TGTGCCATCAGCCCCGACAGGGTCTATGGCTACACCTTC.

This clonotype was seen ten or more times. V gene TRBV6-1 combines with J gene TRBJ1-5; no reliable D call. The CDR3 totals 14 residues. Germline assignment: CDR1 MNHNS and CDR2 SASEGT. Trimming took off 5 bases at V and 7 bases at J, with 15 bases between the two ends. In DNA, the CDR3 is TGTGCCAGCAGTTCGATGGGCACAACACAGCCCCAGCATTTT. Translating it yields CASSSMGTTQPQHF.

Comment on this clonotype: This may arise from a read error, as a much more abundant clone is one base away. The chain combines TRBV5-5 with TRBJ2-1; 7 bases are a match to TRBD2. V gave up 2 bases and J gave up 6 bases; unmatched junction bases: 8. Germline assignment: CDR1 SGHKS and CDR2 YYEKEE (reference sequence). CDR3 length equals 15 residues. CDR3 nucleotide sequence: TGTGCCAGCAGCTTCCTTGGGACTACCAGCAATGAGCAGTTCTTC. Translated, it gives CASSFLGTTSNEQFF.

This clonotype was seen many times. This chain links TRBV18 with TRBJ1-5, with 7 bases fitting TRBD1. CDR3 length: 14 residues. V gave up 6 bases and J gave up 6 bases; unmatched junction bases: 8. The V gene's germline CDR1 is KGHSH and CDR2 LQKENI. CDR3 DNA sequence: TGTGCCAGCTCCTCACAGGGGATGGGTCAGCCCCAGCATTTT. Its protein is CASSSQGMGQPQHF.

This clonotype was seen repeatedly, ten times or more. This chain connects TRBV28 to TRBJ1-5; a possible D gene is TRBD1 (5 bases). The CDR3 loop spans 18 amino acids. The ends were cut back, 4 bases at V and 2 bases at J, with 21 bases in the middle. Germline-derived CDR1 and CDR2 are MDHEN and SYDVKM. The CDR3 is CASSYRPGSLGGNQPQHF. CDR3 nucleotide sequence: TGTGCCAGCAGTTACCGCCCCGGCAGCTTGGGGGGCAATCAGCCCCAGCATTTT.

In DNA form, the CDR3 reads TGCAGTGCTAGAGCCACCGGGACAACCTCAGGGGGTACGCAGTATTTT. It specifies CSARATGTTSGGTQYF. This chain connects TRBV20-1 to TRBJ2-3, with 7 nucleotides matching TRBD1. The V gene's germline CDR1 is DFQATT and CDR2 SNEGSKA (reference sequence). CDR3 length: 16 residues. V lost 1 base, J lost 8 bases, and 15 bases stayed unmatched.

In regard to this clonotype: The junction does not match germline at one end; this may be a read error. The J gene is TRBJ2-7, the V gene TRBV28; 10 bases agree with TRBD2. Germline V gene lookup returns CDR1 MDHEN and CDR2 SYDVKM. The CDR3 is made up of 16 amino acids. The CDR3 protein is CAGSLLPSGSLYEQYF. CDR3 DNA sequence: TGTGCCGGCAGTTTACTGCCTAGCGGGAGTTTGTACGAGCAGTACTTC.

The J gene is TRBJ2-1, the V gene TRBV12-3 or TRBV12-4, with 9 nucleotides matching TRBD2. CDR3 size: 17 residues. The ends lost 4 bases at V and 0 bases at J; junction bases unmatched: 7. The CDR3 coding sequence is TGTGCCAGCAGTTCCCCCTATAGCGGGAGCTCCTACAATGAGCAGTTCTTC. It translates to CASSSPYSGSSYNEQFF.

The V gene is TRBV5-5, the J gene TRBJ1-2; D ambiguous. Germline V gene sequence: CDR1 SGHKS, CDR2 YYEKEE (reference sequence). V was shortened by 2 bases and J by 8 bases, with 13 bases between the two germline ends. This CDR3 region has 13 residues. CDR3: CASSFVVELGYTF. In nucleotides, the CDR3 is TGTGCCAGCAGCTTCGTCGTCGAACTCGGCTACACCTTC.